This TCR beta chain derives from a study of post-analysis software for immune sequencing data. CDR3 length: 15 amino acids. Germline lookup yields CDR1 MGHRA and CDR2 YSYEKL. Each TCR beta cDNA library carried unique molecular identifiers. TCRdb ran MiXCR on the PCR reads and lists one entry per CDR3 protein. The profile shows approximately 400,000 distinct CDR3 sequences, around 33% of them singletons. Study-wide results and limits: Controls showed lower frequencies than patients for roughly five TRBV segments, and TRBV5-6, TRBV5-1 and TRBV20-1 were among these.

Of note for this clonotype: No antigen is known for it.

The receptor comes from a girl aged 5-17 years with multiple sclerosis. V gene TRBV4-1 combines with J gene TRBJ2-5; no clear D. The DNA end favors TRBJ2-7, so the J call may be wrong. The sequenced sample was blood. DNA for the CDR3: TGCGCCAGCAGCCCCTACGGTACCAGGAGTAACGAGCAGTACTTC. Its translation is CASSPYGTRSNEQYF.